Following are 19 T cell receptor beta chains from one sample sequenced in a study of radiation and T cells in renal cell carcinoma. The sample's treatment: treatment-naive control, cytoreductive nephrectomy. Some clones are missing from TCRdb's copy, which holds only in-frame ones; the method was immunoSEQ multiplex PCR. The table has under 30,000 clones, nearly 55% seen once. This specimen consisted of tumor tissue, obtained from a patient whose treatment was nephrectomy without radiotherapy. Receptors were obtained from a human donor with renal cell carcinoma.

The chain couples TRBV4-2 to TRBJ2-3, with 13 bases fitting TRBD2. This CDR3 comprises 18 residues. Trimming cost V 2 bases and J 3 bases; bases outside gene matches: 8. Germline V gives CDR1 LGHNA, CDR2 YNFKEQ. As DNA, the CDR3 is TGTGCCAGCAGCCAAACTAGCGGGGGGGCCGGAGGAACAGATACGCAGTATTTT. This translates into CASSQTSGGAGGTDTQYF.

CDR3 amino acids: CSVETAGTGAGGKLFF. The CDR3 coding sequence is TGCAGCGTTGAAACAGCTGGGACAGGGGCGGGAGGAAAACTGTTTTTT. The chain has TRBV29-1 and TRBJ1-4; 10 bases match TRBD1. Germline CDR1 reads SQVTM; CDR2 reads ANQGSEA. The CDR3 is 16 residues long. Trimming took 2 bases from V and 10 from J; bases not matched to a gene: 13.

This chain links TRBV23-1 with TRBJ2-1; no clear D gene. TRBV23-1 is an open reading frame whose function is uncertain. Trimming took 9 bases from V and 5 from J, leaving 8 bases between them. This CDR3 has 11 residues. Here the CDR3 reads CARRGNNEQFF. In nucleotides, the CDR3 is TGCGCCAGGCGCGGAAACAATGAGCAGTTCTTC.

The chain joins TRBV5-1 to TRBJ2-2, with a tentative D call TRBD1 (6 bases). The germline CDR1 and CDR2 sequences are SGHRS and YFSETQ. This CDR3 is built from 15 residues. Trimming removed 1 base from V and 2 bases from J, with 9 bases in between. CDR3 region: CASSLPGGNTGELFF. The CDR3 DNA reads as TGCGCCAGCAGCTTGCCTGGGGGCAACACCGGGGAGCTGTTTTTT. The variable domain in full, completed from reference TRBV5-1 and TRBJ2-2, reads KAGVTQTPRYLIKTRGQQVTLSCSPISGHRSVSWYQQTPGQGLQFLFEYFSETQRNKGNFPGRFSGRQFSNSRSEMNVSTLELGDSALYLCASSLPGGNTGELFFGEGSRLTVL.

This clone was detected a few times. The chain's CDR3 is CASSLSGVNSPLHF. DNA for the CDR3: TGCGCCAGCAGCTTGTCTGGGGTGAATTCACCCCTCCACTTT. The chain joins TRBV5-1 to TRBJ1-6; D is undetermined. CDR1 is SGHRS, CDR2 YFSETQ, per germline. The V and J ends lost 1 base and 7 bases respectively, with 9 bases between them. CDR3 length: 14 residues.

The gene calls are TRBV5-4 and TRBJ1-1; D uncertain. The ends were cut back, 7 bases at V and 0 bases at J, with 10 bases in the middle. Germline V lookup: CDR1 SGHNT, CDR2 YYREEE (reference sequence). This CDR3 is 13 amino acids long. CDR3 sequence reads: CASHAGMNTEAFF. CDR3 coding DNA: TGTGCCAGCCACGCCGGGATGAACACTGAAGCTTTCTTT.

The chain employs TRBV7-7 and TRBJ2-5, with 8 bases aligning to TRBD2. Per the germline V gene, CDR1 is SSHAT and CDR2 is FNYEAQ (reference sequence). With 3 bases clipped from V and 3 bases from J, the junction kept 3 bases outside the gene matches. The CDR3 is 14 amino acids. Written as DNA, the CDR3 is TGTGCCAGCAGCTTTGCGGGGGGAAAAGAGACCCAGTACTTC. Protein product: CASSFAGGKETQYF.

A few counts support this clone. The rearrangement links TRBV5-4 to TRBJ1-2; TRBD1 matches 8 bases. Germline CDR1 SGHNT, CDR2 YYREEE (reference sequence). CDR3 length: 14 residues. V lost 4 bases and J lost 6; bases outside the gene matches: 8. CDR3 in DNA: TGTGCCAGCAGCCCGGACAGGGCCAGTAATGGCTACACCTTC. Translation gives CASSPDRASNGYTF.

This clone was picked up a small number of times. The chain has TRBV5-6 and TRBJ2-5; TRBD1 matches 7 bases. V lost 6 bases and J lost 5; bases outside the gene matches: 16. This CDR3 is built from 16 residues. CDR1 and CDR2 (germline): SGHDT, YYEEEE. CDR3 loop: CASTTGVGGLRETQYF. The CDR3 DNA reads as TGTGCCAGCACAACCGGGGTAGGGGGCTTGAGGGAGACCCAGTACTTC.

The chain carries TRBV9 and TRBJ1-2; D not certain. Trimming left V 0 bases short and J 13 bases short, with 19 bases between. In germline, CDR1 is SGDLS, CDR2 YYNGEE. CDR3 length: 14 residues. CDR3 amino acids: CASSVVGFGLWLTF. The CDR3 nucleotides read TGTGCCAGCAGCGTAGTAGGGTTCGGACTATGGCTCACCTTC.

The chain joins TRBV5-5 to TRBJ1-2; D is possibly TRBD1 (6 bases). V was cut by 1 base and J by 6 bases, with 10 bases left in between. The CDR3 is made up of 13 amino acids. Germline V gene lookup returns CDR1 SGHKS and CDR2 YYEKEE (reference sequence). CDR3 nucleotides: TGTGCCAGCAGCTTGTGGGGGCCAGATGGCTACACCTTC. Its protein is CASSLWGPDGYTF.

With respect to this clone: A read error may account for a junction end that differs from germline. The V and J genes are TRBV15 and TRBJ1-1; D not certain. The CDR3 is made up of 16 amino acids. Germline CDR1 and CDR2: LNHNV and YYDKDF (reference sequence). CDR3 protein: CATSRDRERRNSEAFF. CDR3 nucleotides: TGTGCCACCAGCAGAGATCGGGAGCGAAGGAACTCTGAAGCTTTCTTT.

This clone came up a few times. The chain carries TRBV7-9 and TRBJ2-1; 7 nucleotides align to TRBD1. The V and J ends lost 5 bases and 3 bases, in that order; junction bases with no gene match: 10. Germline V gene lookup returns CDR1 SEHNR and CDR2 FQNEAQ (reference sequence). The CDR3 has 16 residues. The CDR3 sequence is CASSHRNRGFYNEQFF. The DNA of the CDR3 is TGTGCCAGCAGCCACAGGAACAGGGGTTTCTACAATGAGCAGTTCTTC.

The chain uses TRBV7-9 and TRBJ1-1; the D gene is possibly TRBD1 (5 bases). The CDR3 totals 17 residues. From germline, CDR1 is SEHNR and CDR2 FQNEAQ (reference sequence). Trimming cost V 0 bases and J 4 bases, with 18 bases left between them. The CDR3 sequence: CASSLAGQGGIGTEAFF. CDR3 bases: TGTGCCAGCAGCTTAGCTGGCCAGGGAGGTATTGGCACTGAAGCTTTCTTT.

CDR3 coding DNA: TGTGCCAGCAGTGCGGGGCTCTCCTACAATGAGCAGTTCTTC. Translating gives CASSAGLSYNEQFF. This chain uses TRBV2 with TRBJ2-1; the D call may be TRBD1 or TRBD2 (5 bases each). This CDR3 has 14 amino acids. The ends were cut back, 4 bases at V and 0 bases at J, with 7 bases in the middle. CDR1 and CDR2 (germline): SNHLY, FYNNEI.

This clone was recorded a few times. The rearrangement uses TRBV6-1 and TRBJ1-6; D ambiguous. The CDR3 totals 13 residues. V lost 10 bases and J lost 10, with 17 bases in between. Germline CDR1 MNHNS, CDR2 SASEGT. The CDR3 sequence: CATPRTPESPLHF. The CDR3, as DNA: TGTGCCACCCCGAGGACCCCGGAGTCACCCCTCCACTTT.

The genes are TRBV6-5 and TRBJ2-1, with 9 nucleotides matching TRBD2. The CDR3 consists of 15 residues. The germline CDR1 and CDR2 sequences are MNHEY and SVGAGI. V trimming: 2 bases; J trimming: 9 bases; junction bases outside the gene matches: 8. The CDR3 region has the DNA TGTGCCAGCAGTTACACATTAGCGGGGGTTGTTGAGCAGTTCTTC. Translating gives CASSYTLAGVVEQFF.

The chain employs TRBV6-1 and TRBJ1-4; 9 positions match TRBD1. V lost 3 bases and J lost 8; bases outside the gene matches: 7. Germline values: CDR1 MNHNS, CDR2 SASEGT. This CDR3 spans 15 amino acids. CDR3 nucleotide sequence: TGTGCCAGCAGTGATGCCGGGACAGGGTGGGAAAAACTGTTTTTT. Translated: CASSDAGTGWEKLFF.

This clone was seen once. V is TRBV7-2 and J is TRBJ1-4, with D possibly matching TRBD1 (5 bases). Trimming took 8 bases from V and 2 from J, leaving 18 bases between them. CDR3 length: 16 amino acids. Germline V gives CDR1 SGHTA, CDR2 FQGNSA. CDR3 loop: CASSRRGKGTNEKLFF. DNA for the CDR3: TGTGCCAGCTCCCGGCGGGGGAAAGGGACTAATGAAAAACTGTTTTTT. The entire variable domain, with the rest obtained from reference TRBV7-2 and TRBJ1-4, is as follows: GAGVSQSPSNKVTEKGKDVELRCDPISGHTALYWYRQSLGQGLEFLIYFQGNSAPDKSGLPSDRFSAERTGGSVSTLTIQRTQQEDSAVYLCASSRRGKGTNEKLFFGSGTQLSVL.